Shown below are 25 T cell receptor beta chains from a single sample sequenced in a study of T cell responses to AZD1222 COVID-19 vaccine. Measured with immunoSEQ multiplex PCR; TCRdb has only the in-frame clones, and not every one. The table includes around 140,000 clones, 85% detected once. This material consisted of peripheral blood, taken 28 days after the second dose of the MenACWY control vaccine. These receptors were collected from an adult who received the MenACWY meningococcal vaccine as a control.

The rearrangement joins TRBV19 to TRBJ1-1, with 9 bases matching TRBD1. Germline CDR1 reads LNHDA; CDR2 reads SQIVND (reference sequence). Unmatched junction bases numbered 5, after V lost 5 bases and J lost 1 base. The CDR3 has 15 residues. CDR3 bases: TGTGCCAGTAGTCCACGGGACAGGGCGAACACTGAAGCTTTCTTT. This encodes CASSPRDRANTEAFF.

The V gene is TRBV2, the J gene TRBJ2-3; possibly TRBD1 for D (6 bases). From germline, CDR1 is SNHLY and CDR2 FYNNEI. The CDR3 has 12 residues. Between the trimmed V and J ends, which lost 5 bases and 4 bases, there was a span of 7 bases. The CDR3 spells CASSWTADTQYF. CDR3 nucleotides: TGTGCCAGCAGTTGGACAGCAGATACGCAGTATTTT.

The chain couples TRBV20-1 to TRBJ2-7; 13 bases are a match to TRBD2. The length of the CDR3 is 16 residues. The trim removed 3 bases at V and 9 bases at J, leaving 14 bases unmatched. Germline V gives CDR1 DFQATT, CDR2 SNEGSKA (reference sequence). This CDR3 is CSASDQEGLAGLLQYF. The CDR3 bases are TGCAGTGCTAGTGATCAAGAGGGACTAGCGGGACTTTTGCAGTACTTC.

The count of this clone is one. The chain uses TRBV3-1 (or the pseudogene TRBV3-2) and TRBJ2-3; 10 bases match TRBD2. The CDR3 sequence is 16 residues long. V lost 4 bases to trimming and J lost 2 bases; unmatched junction nucleotides: 6. The germline CDR1 and CDR2 sequences are LGHDT and YNNKEL (reference sequence). In nucleotides, the CDR3 is TGTGCCAGCAGCCTCCTAGCGGGGGCCCCCACAGATACGCAGTATTTT. It is translated as CASSLLAGAPTDTQYF.

CDR3 bases: TGTGCCAGCAGTTTGGTGACAGTGAACACTGAAGCTTTCTTT. Its translation: CASSLVTVNTEAFF. V is TRBV28 and J is TRBJ1-1; perhaps TRBD1 as D (5 bases). CDR3 length: 14 residues. V lost 3 bases, J lost 0 bases, and 8 bases lay in between. CDR1 and CDR2 (germline): MDHEN, SYDVKM.

The table lists this clone with a few counts. This chain connects TRBV29-1 to TRBJ1-2, with no clear D. Germline V CDR1 and CDR2: SQVTM, ANQGSEA. The ends were cut back, 5 bases at V and 2 bases at J, with 12 bases in the middle. The CDR3 runs 13 residues. The CDR3 sequence: CSVSLPSNYGYTF. The CDR3 DNA sequence: TGCAGCGTTTCACTACCCTCGAACTATGGCTACACCTTC.

This clone was recorded once. The chain links TRBV24-1 to TRBJ1-5; TRBD1 agrees at 7 bases. With 4 bases clipped from V and 3 bases from J, the junction kept 5 bases outside the gene matches. Germline V CDR1 and CDR2: KGHDR, SFDVKD. There are 15 residues in the CDR3. The CDR3 nucleotides read TGTGCCACCAGTGAGGGGACAGCCAACAATCAGCCCCAGCATTTT. This translates into CATSEGTANNQPQHF.

The chain employs TRBV28 and TRBJ1-3; TRBD1 is a possible D gene (6 bases). The CDR3 has 17 residues. Trimming stripped 2 bases from V and 0 bases from J, with 14 bases between. In germline, CDR1 is MDHEN, CDR2 SYDVKM. CDR3 loop: CASSLRMTGASGNTIYF. The CDR3 nucleotides are TGTGCCAGCAGTTTACGCATGACAGGTGCCTCTGGAAACACCATATATTTT.

This clone was counted once. The CDR3 nucleotides read TGTGCCAGCAGCTGGGGACAGGGAATGGACACCGGGGAGCTGTTTTTT. Translation gives CASSWGQGMDTGELFF. The chain has TRBV5-5 and TRBJ2-2; 9 bases agree with TRBD1. CDR1 and CDR2 from the germline V gene are SGHKS and YYEKEE (reference sequence). The CDR3 sequence is 16 residues long. The V segment lost 3 bases and the J segment 3 bases; nucleotides outside the gene matches: 6.

The table lists this clone with a few counts. The rearrangement uses TRBV5-1 and TRBJ1-1, with a weak D call TRBD1 (6 bases). CDR3 length: 15 amino acids. Germline V gene data show CDR1 as SGHRS and CDR2 as YFSETQ. Trimming pared 5 bases from V and 3 bases from J, leaving 17 bases between. The CDR3, as DNA: TGCGCCAGCAGTAAAGAGGCAGGGGAGTACACTGAAGCTTTCTTT. Protein sequence: CASSKEAGEYTEAFF.

CDR3 in amino acids: CASSLEQGHEQYF. The CDR3 nucleotides read TGTGCCAGCAGCTTAGAGCAGGGGCACGAGCAGTACTTC. The chain recombines TRBV11-3 with TRBJ2-7, with D possibly being TRBD1 (6 bases). The CDR3 has 13 amino acids. Trimming took off 0 bases at V and 5 bases at J, with 8 bases between the two ends. In germline, CDR1 is SGHNT, CDR2 YENEEA.

The chain has TRBV2 and TRBJ1-2; D is perhaps TRBD1 (6 bases). The CDR3 sequence is 12 residues long. Trimming removed 10 bases at V and 2 bases at J, with 11 bases between. CDR1 is SNHLY, CDR2 FYNNEI, per germline. The CDR3, as DNA: TGTGCCACCAAGGACAGAAACTATGGCTACACCTTC. It codes for CATKDRNYGYTF.

This clone appeared once. This chain connects TRBV5-1 to TRBJ1-2; 8 bases agree with TRBD1. Germline-derived CDR1 and CDR2 are SGHRS and YFSETQ. The CDR3 is made up of 13 amino acids. V lost 3 bases to trimming and J lost 8 bases; unmatched junction nucleotides: 6. CDR3 bases: TGCGCCAGCAGCTCGGGACAGGCGTACGGCTACACCTTC. This gives the protein CASSSGQAYGYTF.

V usage is TRBV27 and J usage is TRBJ1-3, with 8 bases identical to TRBD1. The CDR3 runs 15 residues. Germline V lookup: CDR1 MNHEY, CDR2 SMNVEV (reference sequence). The V gene end was trimmed by 3 bases and the J gene end by 2 bases; junction bases not matched to a gene: 3. CDR3 nucleotides: TGTGCCAGCAGTTTTAGGACAGGGACTGGAAACACCATATATTTT. Translation gives CASSFRTGTGNTIYF.

The chain joins TRBV7-9 to TRBJ2-1; D perhaps matches TRBD1 (6 bases). Per the germline V gene, CDR1 is SEHNR and CDR2 is FQNEAQ (reference sequence). This CDR3 region has 13 residues. Trimming pared 5 bases from V and 13 bases from J, leaving 18 bases between. The CDR3 nucleotides read TGTGCCAGCAGCGACCAATCAGGGGCCGTACAGTTCTTC. Its translation: CASSDQSGAVQFF.

This sequence joins TRBV28 and TRBJ2-2, with D possibly matching TRBD1 (5 bases). Germline lookup yields CDR1 MDHEN and CDR2 SYDVKM. V was shortened by 11 bases and J by 9 bases, with 10 bases between the two germline ends. CDR3 length equals 10 residues. The CDR3 sequence is CAHGARELFF. The DNA of the CDR3 is TGTGCCCATGGGGCCCGGGAGCTGTTTTTT. Using reference TRBV28 and TRBJ2-2 for the parts outside the CDR3, the full variable domain is DVKVTQSSRYLVKRTGEKVFLECVQDMDHENMFWYRQDPGLGLRLIYFSYDVKMKEKGDIPEGYSVSREKKERFSLILESASTNQTSMYLCAHGARELFFGEGSRLTVL.

The rearrangement uses TRBV29-1 and TRBJ2-1; D unclear. Germline V gene lookup returns CDR1 SQVTM and CDR2 ANQGSEA. V lost 3 bases and J 4 bases, leaving 7 bases between the germline ends. The CDR3 covers 12 residues. The DNA of the CDR3 is TGCAGCGTTGACTTAAAGTACAATGAGCAGTTCTTC. Translated, it gives CSVDLKYNEQFF.

The chain is built from TRBV12-3 or TRBV12-4 and TRBJ1-1; D remains unclear. CDR3 length: 12 amino acids. The V end was cut by 4 bases, the J end by 6 bases, with 9 bases between. DNA for the CDR3: TGTGCCAGCAGTTACGGGTGGGCTGAAGCTTTCTTT. Translated, it gives CASSYGWAEAFF.

The chain employs TRBV6-5 and TRBJ1-6; TRBD1 might be the D (5 bases). In germline, CDR1 is MNHEY, CDR2 SVGAGI. The ends were cut back, 6 bases at V and 14 bases at J, with 20 bases in the middle. The CDR3 length is 14 residues. CDR3 sequence: CASRAGSGNLALHF. CDR3 nucleotide sequence: TGTGCCAGCAGGGCGGGGTCAGGGAACCTGGCCCTCCACTTT.

The chain joins TRBV24-1 to TRBJ2-3; TRBD2 agrees at 13 bases. The CDR3 length is 17 residues. Germline lookup yields CDR1 KGHDR and CDR2 SFDVKD. With V trimmed by 2 bases and J by 4 bases, 5 bases remained unmatched. The CDR3 loop reads CATSDSGLAGVADTQYF. CDR3 in DNA: TGTGCCACCAGTGATTCCGGACTAGCGGGAGTCGCAGATACGCAGTATTTT.

This chain connects TRBV19 to TRBJ1-5; no firm D call. The germline gives CDR1 LNHDA, CDR2 SQIVND (reference sequence). This CDR3 spans 13 amino acids. V lost 2 bases, J lost 6 bases, and 8 bases lay in between. CDR3 sequence (DNA): TGTGCCAGTAGTATATCGATAGCTCAGCCCCAGCATTTT. Translated, it gives CASSISIAQPQHF.

The sample holds a few counts of this clone. The V call is TRBV29-1, the J call TRBJ1-1; perhaps TRBD1 as D (5 bases). CDR1 and CDR2 (germline): SQVTM, ANQGSEA. The CDR3 sequence is 15 residues long. The V end lost 7 bases, the J end lost 0 bases, and 18 bases lay between the germline ends. Here the CDR3 reads CSAGTGAVVNTEAFF. The DNA of the CDR3 is TGCAGCGCCGGGACCGGGGCAGTAGTGAACACTGAAGCTTTCTTT.

The genes are TRBV6-5 and TRBJ1-1; TRBD1 agrees at 8 bases. Per the germline V gene, CDR1 is MNHEY and CDR2 is SVGAGI. V trimming: 7 bases; J trimming: 2 bases; junction bases outside the gene matches: 3. The CDR3 has 13 residues. The CDR3: CASKQGGNTEAFF. DNA of the CDR3: TGTGCCAGCAAACAGGGGGGTAACACTGAAGCTTTCTTT.

This clone has more than one count but fewer than ten. The V call is TRBV5-8, the J call TRBJ2-3, with D perhaps matching TRBD1 (6 bases). The CDR3 extends over 13 amino acids. V lost 2 bases to trimming and J lost 4 bases, with 8 bases between them. Germline V gene sequence: CDR1 SGHTS, CDR2 YDEGEE. The CDR3 DNA reads TGTGCCAGCAGCTTAAAGGGGGCAGATACGCAGTATTTT. Protein: CASSLKGADTQYF. Together with reference TRBV5-8 and TRBJ2-3, the CDR3 gives the full variable domain: EAGVTQSPTHLIKTRGQQATLRCSPISGHTSVYWYQQALGLGLQFLLWYDEGEERNRGNFPPRFSGRQFPNYSSELNVNALELEDSALYLCASSLKGADTQYFGPGTRLTVL.

The V gene is TRBV28, the J gene TRBJ1-5; maybe TRBD1 (5 bases). CDR1 and CDR2 (germline): MDHEN, SYDVKM. The CDR3 is made up of 17 amino acids. V was trimmed by 3 bases and J by 1 base, leaving 16 bases between them. The CDR3 DNA follows: TGTGCCAGCAGTTTTTACAGGACGTGGAGGAGCAATCAGCCCCAGCATTTT. Translation: CASSFYRTWRSNQPQHF.